This entry lists 29 T cell receptor beta chains sequenced from one sample in a study of blood T cell repertoires in COVID-19. Profiled with immunoSEQ multiplex PCR; TCRdb holds only in-frame clones, not every one. Of 200,000 to 250,000 clones in the sample, approximately 90% were seen once. Sequencing was done on a sample of peripheral blood. These receptors were obtained from a man in his late teens or twenties with active or convalescent COVID-19.

The chain links TRBV2 to TRBJ1-2; 7 positions agree with TRBD1. Germline CDR1 and CDR2: SNHLY and FYNNEI. The ends lost 6 bases at V and 5 bases at J; junction bases unmatched: 15. The CDR3 loop spans 16 amino acids. CDR3 sequence: CASRPTPGQKGYGYTF. In DNA, the CDR3 is TGTGCCAGCAGACCTACACCGGGACAGAAGGGGTATGGCTACACCTTC.

The rearrangement links TRBV5-1 to TRBJ1-6, with TRBD1 matching over 10 bases. Trimming cost V 2 bases and J 9 bases; bases outside gene matches: 8. The CDR3 totals 16 residues. Germline V gene sequence: CDR1 SGHRS, CDR2 YFSETQ. CDR3 DNA sequence: TGCGCCAGCAGCTTCGGGTGGACAGGGGGATTTTCACCCCTCCACTTT. Amino acids: CASSFGWTGGFSPLHF.

The V and J genes are TRBV5-4 and TRBJ2-6, with a weak D call TRBD1 (5 bases). Trimming cost V 5 bases and J 1 base, with 19 bases left between them. The CDR3 spans 18 residues. CDR1 is SGHNT, CDR2 YYREEE, per germline (reference sequence). The DNA of the CDR3 is TGTGCCAGCAGGGGGCGAGTGTCCGCCCCGTCTGGGGCCAACGTCCTGACTTTC. Protein: CASRGRVSAPSGANVLTF.

The chain combines TRBV6-2 or TRBV6-3 with TRBJ2-1; 10 nucleotides line up with TRBD2. The V gene's germline CDR1 is MNHEY and CDR2 SVGEGT. This CDR3 contains 19 residues. Trimming cost V 0 bases and J 2 bases; bases outside gene matches: 10. The CDR3 nucleotides read TGTGCCAGCAGTTACTCGAGAGAGAAGCGGGAGGGCCCCTACAATGAGCAGTTCTTC. Encoded protein: CASSYSREKREGPYNEQFF.

The chain links TRBV5-4 to TRBJ2-5; 7 bases align to TRBD1. Germline values: CDR1 SGHNT, CDR2 YYREEE (reference sequence). The CDR3 contains 14 residues. Germline trimming cut 0 bases from V and 1 base from J; bases unmatched to any gene: 0. The CDR3 nucleotides are TGTGCCAGCAGCTTGGGGGACAGCCAAGAGACCCAGTACTTC. This gives the protein CASSLGDSQETQYF.

This rearrangement joins TRBV6-5 to TRBJ2-1; 11 positions match TRBD2. V gave up 0 bases and J gave up 5 bases; unmatched junction bases: 3. CDR1 is MNHEY and CDR2 is SVGAGI in the germline V gene. The CDR3 has 16 amino acids. CDR3 region: CASSYSPSGGHNEQFF. The CDR3 nucleotides read TGTGCCAGCAGTTACTCCCCTAGCGGGGGGCACAATGAGCAGTTCTTC.

The chain employs TRBV7-2 and TRBJ2-1, with 9 bases fitting TRBD2. The germline gives CDR1 SGHTA, CDR2 FQGNSA. This CDR3 region has 15 residues. Trimming removed 5 bases from V and 8 bases from J; junction bases left unmatched: 10. This CDR3 is CASSPDGREGYEQFF. The CDR3 bases are TGTGCCAGCAGCCCTGATGGGCGGGAGGGCTATGAGCAGTTCTTC. The full variable domain, rest sourced from reference TRBV7-2 and TRBJ2-1, is GAGVSQSPSNKVTEKGKDVELRCDPISGHTALYWYRQSLGQGLEFLIYFQGNSAPDKSGLPSDRFSAERTGGSVSTLTIQRTQQEDSAVYLCASSPDGREGYEQFFGPGTRLTVL.

The chain uses TRBV24-1 and TRBJ2-3; D is ambiguous. From germline, CDR1 is KGHDR and CDR2 SFDVKD. V lost 3 bases and J lost 3, with 6 bases in between. There are 13 residues in the CDR3. As DNA, the CDR3 is TGTGCCACCAGTGATGCGACTACAGATACGCAGTATTTT. This gives the protein CATSDATTDTQYF.

This chain uses TRBV2 with TRBJ2-3; D remains ambiguous. Per the germline V gene, CDR1 is SNHLY and CDR2 is FYNNEI. Deletions cut 4 bases from V and 0 bases from J, with 8 bases between. This CDR3 is built from 14 residues. CDR3 sequence (DNA): TGTGCCAGCAGTGGCCCGCTAAGCACAGATACGCAGTATTTT. Protein product: CASSGPLSTDTQYF.

The chain has TRBV7-9 and TRBJ2-2; possible D gene TRBD2, 6 bases. Trimming removed 5 bases at V and 7 bases at J, with 17 bases between. The CDR3 is 15 amino acids. Germline CDR1 SEHNR, CDR2 FQNEAQ (reference sequence). CDR3 loop: CASSVQSSGYGELFF. The CDR3 region has the DNA TGTGCCAGCAGCGTCCAGAGTAGCGGATACGGGGAGCTGTTTTTT.

This clone was seen only once. The chain is built from TRBV18 and TRBJ2-7, with D perhaps TRBD2 (7 bases). The V gene's germline CDR1 is KGHSH and CDR2 LQKENI. The V end was cut by 0 bases, the J end by 4 bases, with 25 bases between. This CDR3 has 19 amino acids. CDR3 sequence reads: CASSPPDGGAGGQRYEQYF. CDR3 bases: TGTGCCAGCTCACCACCGGATGGGGGGGCAGGAGGTCAGAGGTACGAGCAGTACTTC.

The CDR3: CASSELTGNTEAFF. The CDR3, as DNA: TGTGCCAGCAGTGAGTTAACAGGGAACACTGAAGCTTTCTTT. The rearrangement links TRBV2 to TRBJ1-1; tentatively, D is TRBD1 (5 bases). Germline V gives CDR1 SNHLY, CDR2 FYNNEI. The V and J ends lost 3 bases and 1 base respectively, with 9 bases between them. The CDR3 extends over 14 amino acids.

This clone appeared a single time. The CDR3: CASSPGQLVDGYTF. CDR3 coding DNA: TGTGCCAGCAGTCCCGGACAGCTGGTGGATGGCTACACCTTC. The chain joins TRBV27 to TRBJ1-2, with a possible D match to TRBD1 (6 bases). Germline V gene lookup returns CDR1 MNHEY and CDR2 SMNVEV (reference sequence). This CDR3 comprises 14 residues. Between the trimmed V and J ends, which lost 5 bases and 6 bases, there was a span of 16 bases.

V and J are TRBV4-2 and TRBJ2-5; the D is unclear. CDR1 is LGHNA, CDR2 YNFKEQ, per germline. The CDR3 is made up of 15 amino acids. V lost 0 bases, J lost 1 base, and 9 bases lay in between. The CDR3 sequence: CASSQEYRIQETQYF. The CDR3 nucleotides are TGTGCCAGCAGCCAAGAATATAGAATCCAAGAGACCCAGTACTTC.

The J gene is TRBJ1-2, the V gene TRBV2; D is unclear. The length of the CDR3 is 15 residues. Germline CDR1 SNHLY, CDR2 FYNNEI. Trimming cost V 8 bases and J 3 bases, with 19 bases left between them. CDR3 loop: CASSPGGWRDYGYTF. CDR3 coding DNA: TGTGCCAGCTCACCCGGCGGCTGGAGGGACTATGGCTACACCTTC.

The chain recombines TRBV30 with TRBJ2-1, with TRBD2 matching 10 bases. The J segment lost 7 bases and the V segment lost 2 bases, leaving 5 bases of the junction unmatched. The length of the CDR3 is 14 residues. Germline V gives CDR1 GTSNPN, CDR2 SVGIG (reference sequence). The CDR3 region has the DNA TGTGCCTGGAGTACGGTAGCGGGGGGTAATGAGCAGTTCTTC. Amino acid sequence: CAWSTVAGGNEQFF.

The rearrangement uses TRBV27 and TRBJ2-3; 9 nucleotides align to TRBD2. The CDR3 totals 14 residues. The V gene end was trimmed by 3 bases and the J gene end by 6 bases; junction bases not matched to a gene: 4. CDR1 is MNHEY and CDR2 is SMNVEV in the germline V gene (reference sequence). Here the CDR3 reads CASSFLAGTDTQYF. CDR3 in DNA: TGTGCCAGCAGTTTTCTAGCGGGGACGGATACGCAGTATTTT.

The chain couples TRBV6-6 to TRBJ2-1; 8 positions match TRBD1. In germline, CDR1 is MNHNY, CDR2 SVGAGI (reference sequence). V gave up 5 bases and J gave up 3 bases; unmatched junction bases: 6. This CDR3 is 15 amino acids long. In nucleotides, the CDR3 is TGTGCCAGCAGTGGGACAGGAGTAGACTACAATGAGCAGTTCTTC. Protein sequence: CASSGTGVDYNEQFF.

V is TRBV28 and J is TRBJ1-5; no firm D call. This CDR3 has 13 amino acids. Germline lookup yields CDR1 MDHEN and CDR2 SYDVKM. V was clipped by 5 bases and J by 6 bases, with 11 bases between them. Written as DNA, the CDR3 is TGTGCCAGCAGTGCTCAGGTGACTCAGCCCCAGCATTTT. Translating it yields CASSAQVTQPQHF. The entire variable domain, with the rest obtained from reference TRBV28 and TRBJ1-5, is as follows: DVKVTQSSRYLVKRTGEKVFLECVQDMDHENMFWYRQDPGLGLRLIYFSYDVKMKEKGDIPEGYSVSREKKERFSLILESASTNQTSMYLCASSAQVTQPQHFGDGTRLSIL.

The rearrangement joins TRBV28 to TRBJ2-2; D perhaps matches TRBD2 (5 bases). Trimming removed 6 bases at V and 7 bases at J, with 18 bases between. The CDR3 length is 15 residues. Germline CDR1 and CDR2: MDHEN and SYDVKM. CDR3 in amino acids: CASSSYELGHGELFF. The DNA for the CDR3 is TGTGCCAGCAGCTCGTATGAACTAGGGCACGGGGAGCTGTTTTTT.

The gene calls are TRBV27 and TRBJ1-5; D might be TRBD1 (6 bases). V gave up 3 bases and J gave up 1 base, with 13 bases separating them. The CDR3 contains 16 residues. The germline V gene encodes CDR1 MNHEY and CDR2 SMNVEV (reference sequence). The CDR3 DNA reads TGTGCCAGCAGTTTCGCGCCGGGGGGCAGCAATCAGCCCCAGCATTTT. Residues: CASSFAPGGSNQPQHF.

The V call is TRBV18, the J call TRBJ1-3; D is unresolved. This CDR3 contains 14 residues. V was pared by 8 bases and J by 0 bases, with 11 bases between. The germline CDR1 and CDR2 sequences are KGHSH and LQKENI. CDR3 amino acids: CASTSLGSGNTIYF. The CDR3 DNA sequence: TGTGCCAGCACATCCCTTGGCTCTGGAAACACCATATATTTT.

The table lists this clone with a count of one. This sequence joins TRBV7-2 and TRBJ2-5; tentatively, D is TRBD1 (5 bases). The CDR3 has 15 amino acids. Trimming removed 2 bases at V and 2 bases at J, with 12 bases between. CDR1 is SGHTA, CDR2 FQGNSA, per germline. CDR3 region: CASSLMTAGQETQYF. Here the CDR3 DNA reads TGTGCCAGCAGCTTAATGACGGCAGGGCAAGAGACCCAGTACTTC.

V usage is TRBV27 and J usage is TRBJ2-6, with D maybe TRBD1 (6 bases). Germline CDR1 and CDR2: MNHEY and SMNVEV (reference sequence). V was clipped by 5 bases and J by 2 bases, with 10 bases between them. The CDR3 is made up of 15 amino acids. The CDR3: CASSRPGAGANVLTF. As DNA, the CDR3 is TGTGCCAGCAGTCGCCCAGGGGCTGGGGCCAACGTCCTGACTTTC.

The genes are TRBV5-1 and TRBJ2-1; D may be TRBD2 (5 bases). The CDR3 has 15 amino acids. The germline V and J ends were trimmed by 0 bases and 2 bases, with 9 bases remaining between them. Germline CDR1 reads SGHRS; CDR2 reads YFSETQ. The CDR3, as DNA: TGCGCCAGCAGCTTGGTAGCGTACCCCTACAATGAGCAGTTCTTC. Protein sequence: CASSLVAYPYNEQFF.

The V and J genes are TRBV3-1 (or the pseudogene TRBV3-2) and TRBJ1-2; 11 bases fit TRBD1. The length of the CDR3 is 14 residues. Germline V lookup: CDR1 LGHDT, CDR2 YNNKEL (reference sequence). The ends lost 5 bases at V and 8 bases at J; junction bases unmatched: 7. CDR3 residues: CASSTGQGARGYTF. The CDR3 nucleotides read TGTGCCAGCAGCACAGGACAGGGGGCGCGGGGCTACACCTTC.

With regard to this clone: Other DNA variants within this sample encode the same CDR3. V is TRBV28 and J is TRBJ2-7, with D hard to call. V was shortened by 1 base and J by 3 bases, with 4 bases between the two germline ends. Germline V gives CDR1 MDHEN, CDR2 SYDVKM. There are 12 residues in the CDR3. DNA of the CDR3: TGTGCCAGCAGTTTATACAGCTACGAGCAGTACTTC. As protein: CASSLYSYEQYF.

This sequence joins TRBV7-2 and TRBJ2-3; 8 nucleotides agree with TRBD2. V was clipped by 5 bases and J by 6 bases; unmatched bases: 10. Looked up from germline, CDR1 is SGHTA and CDR2 is FQGNSA. The CDR3 is made up of 15 amino acids. CDR3 amino acids: CASSPRSGSRDTQYF. The CDR3 DNA reads as TGTGCCAGCAGCCCTAGGAGCGGGAGTCGGGATACGCAGTATTTT.

This chain uses TRBV11-1 with TRBJ2-2, with a possible D match to TRBD2 (6 bases). CDR1 and CDR2 (germline): SGHAT, FQDESV (reference sequence). The CDR3 is 16 amino acids. The V end was cut by 4 bases, the J end by 2 bases, with 14 bases between. The CDR3 bases are TGTGCCAGCAGCTCCCGGGACTCATTAAACACCGGGGAGCTGTTTTTT. Translating it yields CASSSRDSLNTGELFF.